This TCR beta chain is from a study of cytomegalovirus exposure and HLA in healthy donors. Germline assignment: CDR1 LNHNV and CDR2 YYDKDF (reference sequence). The CDR3 is 14 amino acids. J lost 2 bases, V lost 3 bases, and 4 bases had no gene match. Worth noting for this clone: The target antigen is unknown.

The PCR used 60 Vbeta and 13 Jbeta primers. The protocol was immunoSEQ multiplex PCR, while the TCRdb copy is restricted to in-frame clones and leaves out a portion. The repertoire holds about 180,000 clones, with about 80% as singletons. Study-wide points: Researchers counted 150 to 200 TCR beta chains as cytomegalovirus-associated. Analyzed later, association rates of TCRs varied across HLA loci, with DRB1 most and HLA-C fewest.

The sample taken for sequencing was PBMCs. The receptor comes from a man aged 35 to 55 in good health and CMV-seronegative. The chain carries TRBV15 and TRBJ2-7, with 7 bases fitting TRBD1. CDR3 DNA: TGTGCCACCAGCAGGACAGGGAACCCCTACGAGCAGTACTTC. This sequence encodes CATSRTGNPYEQYF.